The clone carrying this T cell receptor (beta chain) has a handful of counts. This table comes from immunoSEQ multiplex PCR, and its TCRdb copy is limited to in-frame clones, with some not included. The table includes 170,000 or so clones, about 83% detected once. The CDR3 length is 10 residues. The ends were cut back, 9 bases at V and 6 bases at J, with 9 bases in the middle. Germline V CDR1 and CDR2: SGHNT, YYREEE (reference sequence). This specimen belongs to a study of blood T cell repertoires in COVID-19. This chain links TRBV5-4 with TRBJ1-2; D remains unclear. This sequence was found in a human donor in a cohort sampled during active COVID-19. The material sequenced was peripheral blood. The CDR3 sequence: CAIGSNGYTF. The CDR3 nucleotides are TGTGCCATCGGGTCGAATGGCTACACCTTC.